This T cell receptor beta chain is drawn from a study of human T cells and chemical hapten exposure. CDR3 length equals 18 residues. CDR1 and CDR2 from the germline V gene are SEHNR and FQNEAQ (reference sequence). V lost 8 bases and J lost 2; bases outside the gene matches: 17. This sample's time point: patch test 2, 6 weeks after DPC sensitization. The treatment: therapeutic diphenylcyclopropenone sensitization with weekly scalp DPC. This clonotype was seen more than once but under ten times. Its antigen is not identified. Broader study findings: The study found expanded TCRs formed significantly more large CDR3 similarity clusters than controls.

Individual cDNA molecules (in the library) carried attached unique molecular identifiers. TCRdb re-called the RACE reads with MiXCR, one entry per CDR3 protein. The sample carries approximately 91,000 distinct CDR3 sequences, roughly 10% recorded once. The chain joins TRBV7-9 to TRBJ2-3; 9 bases agree with TRBD2. The clonotype originates from a man aged 18 to 30 with alopecia areata. Some clones in this sample may be carry-over from other donors' samples. The sample was whole blood, taken in connection with sensitization to the hapten diphenylcyclopropenone (DPC). Written as DNA, the CDR3 is TGTGCCAGCGAAGGGCATCTGATAGCGGGGGAATCCACAGATACGCAGTATTTT. Translated: CASEGHLIAGESTDTQYF.